This entry describes one TCR beta chain. Its antigen is undetermined. These data belong to a study of T-cell memory formation after mild COVID-19. TCRdb processed the 5' RACE reads anew with MiXCR; each CDR3 protein has one entry. The sample holds around 200,000 distinct CDR3 sequences, 27% seen once. Study results and limitations: Pre-infection memory carried some responding clones, suggesting that cross-reactive memory joined.

This TCR came from an adult woman who had mild COVID-19 (a few samples of this study predate the infection). Cell type and time point are not known. Material for sequencing was PBMCs or a T cell subset sorted from them (not recorded which).

The CDR3, as DNA: TGCAGTGGGGGGACTAGCGGAGAGACCCAGTACTTC. This gives the protein CSGGTSGETQYF. The chain has TRBV20-1 and TRBJ2-5, with 11 bases matching TRBD2. This CDR3 is built from 12 residues. Per germline, CDR1 DFQATT and CDR2 SNEGSKA (reference sequence). V was pared by 7 bases and J by 4 bases, with 2 bases of the junction left unmatched.